The clone carrying this T cell receptor beta chain was recorded at least ten times. Its antigen is unidentified. Amplification targeted the TCR beta CDR3 regions, with RNA transcripts as the source material. A first-round RT-PCR used HTBI primers, followed by a second-round multiplex PCR. Each CDR3 protein gets one entry after TCRdb re-called the multiplex PCR reads with MiXCR. The sample includes 300,000 to 450,000 distinct CDR3 sequences, roughly a sixth of them seen just once. Hyperthyroidism patients were newly diagnosed, under 2 months' duration, aged 18 to 65. The PBMC fraction was derived from over 9 ml of fresh peripheral blood. This entry belongs to a study of Graves' ophthalmopathy and Graves' hyperthyroidism. Study conclusions and caveats: Most thyroid clonotypes with frequency above 0.001 were detected in blood too. In separating ophthalmopathy from stable hyperthyroidism, a 13-signature model achieved 85% to 90% sensitivity and around 80% specificity.

Sequencing was carried out using peripheral blood. The receptor was isolated from an adult woman with stable Graves' hyperthyroidism.

The CDR3 nucleotides read TGTGCCAGCAGCAGGACGGCTGCTAGCTACGAGCAGTACTTC. Translating it yields CASSRTAASYEQYF. This chain links TRBV6-1 with TRBJ2-7; unclear D gene. V lost 6 bases and J 3 bases, leaving 15 bases between the germline ends. Looked up from germline, CDR1 is MNHNS and CDR2 is SASEGT. CDR3 length equals 14 residues.